These T cell receptor beta chains were read from a single sample in a study of shared clonotypes between healthy human individuals. Method: immunoSEQ multiplex PCR; TCRdb's copy keeps in-frame clones and lacks some. This sample has under 120,000 clones, with approximately 70% found just once. Sequenced: memory CD8+ T cells sorted from blood. Receptors originate from a woman under 40 in good health. Each CDR3 is given with its conserved first and last residue. Fields, in order: clone size, D gene, J gene, V gene, CDR3 protein, CDR3 DNA. The D gene is left open where the match is weak. Size is omitted from some rows. Given values are once, few, many or a class for expanded clones.

>-|TRBD2|TRBJ2-7|TRBV7-3
CASSLAGGLPYEQYF
TGTGCCAGCAGCTTAGCGGGAGGGCTTCCCTACGAGCAGTACTTC
>-|-|TRBJ2-1|TRBV19
CASSMVNGIGEQFF
TGTGCCAGTAGTATGGTGAACGGGATTGGTGAGCAGTTCTTC
>once|TRBD2|TRBJ2-5|TRBV2
CASSEGASGQETQYF
TGTGCCAGCAGTGAAGGGGCTAGCGGCCAAGAGACCCAGTACTTC
>few|-|TRBJ1-1|TRBV28
CASPPGDLPMNTEAFF
TGTGCCAGTCCGCCGGGTGACCTCCCGATGAACACTGAAGCTTTCTTT
>few|-|TRBJ1-5|TRBV15
CATRDSVSYQPQHF
TGTGCCACCAGAGACTCCGTCTCTTATCAGCCCCAGCATTTT
>-|-|TRBJ2-7|TRBV11-2
CASSLGLYGSYEQYF
TGTGCCAGCAGCTTAGGGCTCTACGGCTCCTACGAGCAGTACTTC
>-|-|TRBJ1-2|TRBV28
CASSLSKAGDRYTF
TGTGCCAGCAGTTTATCCAAGGCAGGGGATCGCTACACCTTC
>-|-|TRBJ2-7|TRBV7-9
CASSFTATYEQYF
TGTGCCAGCAGCTTTACAGCCACCTACGAGCAGTACTTC
>few|TRBD2|TRBJ2-7|TRBV4-1
CASSQDWTSDSYEQYF
TGCGCCAGCAGCCAAGATTGGACTAGCGACTCCTACGAGCAGTACTTC
>many|TRBD2|TRBJ2-3|TRBV27
CASHQLAGGPIDTQYF
TGTGCCAGCCACCAACTAGCGGGAGGGCCGATAGATACGCAGTATTTT
>-|TRBD1|TRBJ1-2|TRBV5-7
CASSFWTGGNYGYTF
TGTGCCAGCAGCTTCTGGACAGGGGGCAACTATGGCTACACCTTC